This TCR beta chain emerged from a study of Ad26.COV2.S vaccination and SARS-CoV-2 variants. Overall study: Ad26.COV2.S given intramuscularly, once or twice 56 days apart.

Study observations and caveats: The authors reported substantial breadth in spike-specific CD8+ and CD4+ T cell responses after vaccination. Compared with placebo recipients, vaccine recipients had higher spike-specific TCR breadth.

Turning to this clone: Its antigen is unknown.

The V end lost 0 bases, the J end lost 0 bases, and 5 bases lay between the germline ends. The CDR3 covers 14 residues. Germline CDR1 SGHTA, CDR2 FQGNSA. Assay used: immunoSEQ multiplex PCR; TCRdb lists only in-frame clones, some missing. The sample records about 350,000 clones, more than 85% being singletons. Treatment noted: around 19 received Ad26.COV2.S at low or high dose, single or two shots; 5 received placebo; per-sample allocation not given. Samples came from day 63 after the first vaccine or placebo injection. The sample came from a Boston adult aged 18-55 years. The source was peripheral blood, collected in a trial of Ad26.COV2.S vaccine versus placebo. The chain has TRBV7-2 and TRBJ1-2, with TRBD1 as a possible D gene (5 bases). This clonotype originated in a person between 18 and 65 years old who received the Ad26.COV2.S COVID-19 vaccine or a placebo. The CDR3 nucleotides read TGTGCCAGCAGCTTAGCGGGGGCTAACTATGGCTACACCTTC. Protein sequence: CASSLAGANYGYTF.